This T cell receptor beta chain came from a study of blood T cell repertoires in COVID-19. Study-wide background: Researchers got acute and convalescent COVID-19 samples from the United States, Italy and Spain.

Germline assignment: CDR1 MDHEN and CDR2 SYDVKM. The ends lost 5 bases at V and 8 bases at J; junction bases unmatched: 9. The CDR3 spans 14 residues. Authors' methods: Estimation of nucleated cell counts was performed using reference gene primer amplification. The data were produced by immunoSEQ multiplex PCR, yet TCRdb's version contains in-frame clones alone and is incomplete. V and J calls and clone size come straight from that table; D and trimming were deduced from the DNA. The sample lists some 75,000 clones; more than 80% were seen once. The TCR originated in a human donor in a cohort sampled during active COVID-19. This chain joins TRBV28 and TRBJ1-2; TRBD1 aligns across 9 bases. The sample comprised peripheral blood. In DNA, the CDR3 is TGTGCCAGCAGTCAAACGGACAGGGGTCGAGGCTACACCTTC. It codes for CASSQTDRGRGYTF.